Below, 17 T cell receptor beta chains from the same sample are listed, as sequenced in a study of Ad26.COV2.S vaccination and SARS-CoV-2 variants. The repertoire was sequenced with immunoSEQ multiplex PCR; TCRdb's copy has only in-frame clones and lacks some. The sample includes more than 150,000 clones, approximately 90% of them seen just once. Sequencing used peripheral blood, obtained after recovery from COVID-19. The receptors originated from a human donor who had recovered from COVID-19.

This clone was counted a single time. The chain employs TRBV27 and TRBJ1-2, with a tentative D call TRBD1 (6 bases). The ends were cut back, 8 bases at V and 5 bases at J, with 15 bases in the middle. Per germline, CDR1 MNHEY and CDR2 SMNVEV (reference sequence). The length of the CDR3 is 13 residues. CDR3 region: CASRTGNPYGYTF. The CDR3 DNA is TGTGCCAGCCGCACAGGGAACCCTTATGGCTACACCTTC.

This sequence joins TRBV19 and TRBJ2-5; TRBD2 matches 13 bases. Looked up from germline, CDR1 is LNHDA and CDR2 is SQIVND (reference sequence). V trimming: 7 bases; J trimming: 2 bases; junction bases outside the gene matches: 7. The CDR3 sequence is 16 residues long. CDR3 sequence (DNA): TGTGCCAGTAAGCCTCAGGGACTAGCGGGGCAAGAGACCCAGTACTTC. This codes for CASKPQGLAGQETQYF.

The chain carries TRBV24-1 and TRBJ2-7; D gene unclear. This CDR3 spans 15 amino acids. CDR1 and CDR2 (germline): KGHDR, SFDVKD. Trimming took 3 bases from V and 1 from J, leaving 12 bases between them. The CDR3 region has the DNA TGTGCCACCAGTGATCACCGCCAAGGGTCCTACGAGCAGTACTTC. It encodes CATSDHRQGSYEQYF.

The J gene is TRBJ1-5, the V gene TRBV19; unclear D gene. The CDR3 runs to 12 residues. The V end lost 6 bases, the J end lost 7 bases, and 10 bases lay between the germline ends. The V gene's germline CDR1 is LNHDA and CDR2 SQIVND (reference sequence). CDR3 protein: CASSLERQPQHF. The CDR3, as DNA: TGTGCCAGTAGCCTGGAGAGGCAGCCCCAGCATTTT.

The V gene is TRBV14, the J gene TRBJ1-1; the D gene is possibly TRBD1 (5 bases). V shed 0 bases and J shed 6 bases, with 14 bases lying between them. The CDR3 runs 15 residues. CDR1 and CDR2 (germline): SGHDN, FVKESK. The CDR3 loop reads CASSQDWSGFAEAFF. The DNA for the CDR3 is TGTGCCAGCAGCCAAGATTGGTCAGGGTTCGCTGAAGCTTTCTTT. The complete variable domain, with remaining parts taken from reference TRBV14 and TRBJ1-1, reads EAGVTQFPSHSVIEKGQTVTLRCDPISGHDNLYWYRRVMGKEIKFLLHFVKESKQDESGMPNNRFLAERTGGTYSTLKVQPAELEDSGVYFCASSQDWSGFAEAFFGQGTRLTVV.

The V call is TRBV11-2, the J call TRBJ2-3; no reliable D call. Per the germline V gene, CDR1 is SGHAT and CDR2 is FQNNGV. Trimming stripped 10 bases from V and 0 bases from J, with 14 bases between. The CDR3 has 14 residues. This chain's CDR3 is CATGVGWSTDTQYF. In DNA form, the CDR3 reads TGTGCCACTGGGGTAGGCTGGAGCACAGATACGCAGTATTTT.

The chain employs TRBV2 and TRBJ2-7; TRBD1 is a possible D gene (7 bases). Germline values: CDR1 SNHLY, CDR2 FYNNEI. This CDR3 comprises 14 residues. V lost 7 bases and J 2 bases, leaving 15 bases between the germline ends. The CDR3 spells CASKVAGGTYEQYF. CDR3 sequence (DNA): TGTGCCAGCAAGGTGGCAGGGGGGACCTACGAGCAGTACTTC.

This sequence joins TRBV5-6 and TRBJ2-1, with D possibly being TRBD1 or TRBD2 (5 bases each). V was clipped by 6 bases and J by 4 bases, with 17 bases between them. CDR3 size: 15 residues. Germline CDR1 reads SGHDT; CDR2 reads YYEEEE. The DNA of the CDR3 is TGTGCCAGCACCACCGGGACGAGTGTTTACAATGAGCAGTTCTTC. Its protein product is CASTTGTSVYNEQFF.

V gene TRBV15 combines with J gene TRBJ2-1; D gene ambiguous. Trimming took off 0 bases at V and 8 bases at J, with 8 bases between the two ends. The germline CDR1 and CDR2 sequences are LNHNV and YYDKDF (reference sequence). There are 13 residues in the CDR3. Here the CDR3 reads CATSRDYSYEQFF. CDR3 nucleotides: TGTGCCACCAGCAGAGATTATAGCTATGAGCAGTTCTTC. Based on the CDR3 plus reference TRBV15 and TRBJ2-1, the full variable domain is DAMVIQNPRYQVTQFGKPVTLSCSQTLNHNVMYWYQQKSSQAPKLLFHYYDKDFNNEADTPDNFQSRRPNTSFCFLDIRSPGLGDTAMYLCATSRDYSYEQFFGPGTRLTVL.

V is TRBV14 and J is TRBJ1-1; 7 bases are shared with TRBD1. CDR1 and CDR2 (germline): SGHDN, FVKESK. V trimming: 4 bases; J trimming: 7 bases; junction bases outside the gene matches: 6. CDR3 length: 13 amino acids. The CDR3 reads CASSPGTDYEAFF. The CDR3 DNA sequence: TGTGCCAGCAGCCCCGGGACAGATTATGAAGCTTTCTTT.

CDR3 sequence reads: CASSPSLNTEAFF. The CDR3, as DNA: TGTGCCAGCAGCCCCTCTTTGAACACTGAAGCTTTCTTT. The V call is TRBV7-8, the J call TRBJ1-1, with D unresolved. Trimming took 5 bases from V and 0 from J, leaving 7 bases between them. From germline, CDR1 is SGHVS and CDR2 FQNEAQ. There are 13 residues in the CDR3.

J is TRBJ2-3 and V is TRBV4-2; 9 bases fit TRBD2. Germline CDR1 reads LGHNA; CDR2 reads YNFKEQ. The V segment lost 1 base and the J segment 4 bases; nucleotides outside the gene matches: 0. The CDR3 totals 14 residues. The CDR3, as DNA: TGTGCCAGCAGCCAAGGGACTAGCGCAGATACGCAGTATTTT. Its protein product is CASSQGTSADTQYF.

This sequence joins TRBV19 and TRBJ1-3, with no clear D. V dropped 11 bases and J dropped 0 bases, with 14 bases sitting between them. The CDR3 has 14 amino acids. Germline V gene sequence: CDR1 LNHDA, CDR2 SQIVND (reference sequence). The CDR3, as DNA: TGTGCCGCTAGGCCTATGAGCTCTGGAAACACCATATATTTT. Encoded protein: CAARPMSSGNTIYF. Full variable domain (outside the CDR3, taken from reference TRBV19 and TRBJ1-3): DGGITQSPKYLFRKEGQNVTLSCEQNLNHDAMYWYRQDPGQGLRLIYYSQIVNDFQKGDIAEGYSVSREKKESFPLTVTSAQKNPTAFYLCAARPMSSGNTIYFGEGSWLTVV.

The chain joins TRBV25-1 to TRBJ1-1, with unresolved D. Trimming took off 4 bases at V and 2 bases at J, with 20 bases between the two ends. Germline CDR1 reads MGHDK; CDR2 reads SYGVNS. CDR3 length: 17 amino acids. CDR3 DNA: TGTGCCAGCAGTGCCGTGGGTATCCGGGAGGGTAACACTGAAGCTTTCTTT. It yields the protein CASSAVGIREGNTEAFF.

The chain recombines TRBV3-1 (or the pseudogene TRBV3-2) with TRBJ2-3; 12 positions match TRBD2. The CDR3 totals 20 residues. Unmatched junction bases numbered 14, after V lost 0 bases and J lost 4 bases. Germline CDR1 and CDR2: LGHDT and YNNKEL (reference sequence). The CDR3 protein is CASSQDRLAGVKPTPDTQYF. In DNA, the CDR3 is TGTGCCAGCAGCCAAGATAGACTAGCGGGGGTCAAACCGACCCCAGATACGCAGTATTTT.

The chain uses TRBV2 and TRBJ2-2, with 8 bases matching TRBD1. CDR1 and CDR2 from the germline V gene are SNHLY and FYNNEI. Germline trimming cut 7 bases from V and 3 bases from J; bases unmatched to any gene: 4. This CDR3 comprises 14 residues. This chain's CDR3 is CASKKTGDTGELFF. For the CDR3, the DNA is TGTGCCAGCAAGAAGACAGGGGACACCGGGGAGCTGTTTTTT.

V usage is TRBV11-3 and J usage is TRBJ2-7; D tentatively fits TRBD1 or TRBD2 (5 bases each). The length of the CDR3 is 15 residues. V was clipped by 11 bases and J by 4 bases, with 24 bases between them. Germline CDR1 reads SGHNT; CDR2 reads YENEEA. In DNA form, the CDR3 reads TGTGCCGGATCGCCGGGGTCCTTGGGACCTTACGAGCAGTACTTC. Translated: CAGSPGSLGPYEQYF.